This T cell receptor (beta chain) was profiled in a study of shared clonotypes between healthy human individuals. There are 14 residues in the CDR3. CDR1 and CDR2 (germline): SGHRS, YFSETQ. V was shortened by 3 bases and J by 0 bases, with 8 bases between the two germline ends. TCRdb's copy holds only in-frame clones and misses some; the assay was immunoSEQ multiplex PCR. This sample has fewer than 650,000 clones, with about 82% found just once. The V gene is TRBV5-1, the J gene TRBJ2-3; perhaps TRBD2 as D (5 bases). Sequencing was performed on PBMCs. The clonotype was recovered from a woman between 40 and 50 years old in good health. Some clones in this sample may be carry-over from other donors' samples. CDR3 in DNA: TGCGCCAGCAGCTCGACGGGGAGCACAGATACGCAGTATTTT. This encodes CASSSTGSTDTQYF.